This TCR beta chain was captured by sequencing in a study of CD8+ T cells in alopecia areata. Study results and caveats: Alopecia totalis/universalis scalp especially showed more expanded CD8+ clones than normal scalp.

Treatment: oral pan-JAK inhibitor, 5-10 mg twice daily. cDNA reverse transcribed from extracted RNA served as the sequencing template. Clones were read by immunoSEQ multiplex PCR, and TCRdb kept only the in-frame ones, dropping some. The repertoire holds some 150,000 clones, with roughly four fifths as singletons. In the case of this clone: Its target is unknown.

The CDR3 is 15 residues long. The V gene end was trimmed by 7 bases and the J gene end by 4 bases; junction bases not matched to a gene: 3. Germline V gene data show CDR1 as SGHNT and CDR2 as YYREEE (reference sequence). J is TRBJ2-1 and V is TRBV5-4; 15 bases align to TRBD2. This specimen consisted of CD8+ T cells sorted from blood, obtained at week 4, from a patient treated with tofacitinib. This sequence was found in a human donor with alopecia areata. The CDR3 DNA reads TGTGCCAGCGGGACTAGCGGGGGGACTTACAATGAGCAGTTCTTC. Its protein product is CASGTSGGTYNEQFF. Filled out from reference TRBV5-4 and TRBJ2-1, the complete variable domain reads ETGVTQSPTHLIKTRGQQVTLRCSSQSGHNTVSWYQQALGQGPQFIFQYYREEENGRGNFPPRFSGLQFPNYSSELNVNALELDDSALYLCASGTSGGTYNEQFFGPGTRLTVL.